This T cell receptor beta chain was recovered during a study of blood T cell repertoires in COVID-19. V was clipped by 0 bases and J by 4 bases, with 9 bases between them. The CDR3 consists of 14 residues. CDR1 is MGHRA, CDR2 YSYEKL, per germline. Study processing details: Reference gene primer amplification gave nucleated cell count estimates. Sequenced by immunoSEQ multiplex PCR; TCRdb stores in-frame clones only, minus some. The V and J calls and clone size come from that table; D and trimming were worked out from the DNA. The data hold about 170,000 clones, with around 85% observed a single time. The chain couples TRBV4-1 to TRBJ1-2, with TRBD1 as a possible D gene (6 bases). The sequence derives from a woman aged 55-70 years with COVID-19, enrolled during active disease. The material sequenced was peripheral blood. Here the CDR3 DNA reads TGCGCCAGCAGCCAAGACCCCAGGGGCTATGGCTACACCTTC. Protein product: CASSQDPRGYGYTF.